The 31 T cell receptor beta chains presented below share a single source sample, sequenced in a study of T cells in localized non-small cell lung cancer (dated by TCRdb to the early 2020s). The protocol used for the library was the immunoSEQ multiplex PCR assay. TCRdb mirrors the immuneACCESS table, restricted to in-frame sequences. Some clones are absent from its copies; in checked studies, under half trace to an unresolved V gene, and the reason for the others is unknown. Across this sample there are about 35,000 clones, with over 70% seen only once. The biggest ten clones account for around 16% of the sample. The sample in question was peripheral blood, obtained before any cancer treatment. These receptors were obtained from a male donor at least 60 years old with stage III squamous cell lung carcinoma.

The CDR3 nucleotides read TGTGCCACGTACTCGGGGACGGGGCTCTATGGCTACACCTTC. Its translation is CATYSGTGLYGYTF. The gene calls are TRBV2 and TRBJ1-2; D may be TRBD1 (5 bases). This CDR3 contains 14 residues. Germline CDR1 reads SNHLY; CDR2 reads FYNNEI. V shed 10 bases and J shed 4 bases, with 19 bases lying between them.

This clone was seen a single time. V gene TRBV19 combines with J gene TRBJ2-3; 9 positions agree with TRBD2. CDR1 LNHDA and CDR2 SQIVND come from the germline V gene (reference sequence). This CDR3 has 14 residues. The V and J ends lost 2 bases and 6 bases, in that order; junction bases with no gene match: 3. The CDR3 coding sequence is TGTGCCAGTAGTATACAAACTAGCGGGGATACGCAGTATTTT. Translated, it gives CASSIQTSGDTQYF.

This clone showed up just a few times. The CDR3 nucleotides are TGTGCCAGCAGTTCTCCTGACAGGTTGGACTACACCTTC. Translated, it gives CASSSPDRLDYTF. The rearrangement joins TRBV27 to TRBJ1-2; tentatively, D is TRBD1 (6 bases). V was shortened by 4 bases and J by 10 bases, with 16 bases between the two germline ends. Germline V lookup: CDR1 MNHEY, CDR2 SMNVEV (reference sequence). The CDR3 is 13 amino acids.

The rearrangement uses TRBV11-2 and TRBJ2-1, with unresolved D. The germline V gene encodes CDR1 SGHAT and CDR2 FQNNGV. With 2 bases removed from V and 4 bases from J, the gap between germline ends came to 9 bases. This CDR3 spans 14 amino acids. This chain's CDR3 is CASSLTPGYNEQFF. The CDR3 DNA follows: TGTGCCAGCAGCTTAACACCCGGATACAATGAGCAGTTCTTC.

This clone was observed a single time. The chain has TRBV29-1 and TRBJ2-3, with TRBD2 identical over 7 bases. This CDR3 spans 14 amino acids. Germline CDR1 is SQVTM and CDR2 is ANQGSEA. V was clipped by 0 bases and J by 5 bases; unmatched bases: 5. The CDR3 nucleotides read TGCAGCGTTGAAGATCCCGCGGGGGTAGATACGCAGTATTTT. As protein: CSVEDPAGVDTQYF.

The rearrangement joins TRBV18 to TRBJ2-7; a possible D gene is TRBD2 (6 bases). The V end was cut by 3 bases, the J end by 3 bases, with 15 bases between. This CDR3 contains 15 residues. The germline gives CDR1 KGHSH, CDR2 LQKENI. Written as DNA, the CDR3 is TGTGCCAGCTCACCGGAGGGGAAATGGGTCTACGAGCAGTACTTC. Its protein is CASSPEGKWVYEQYF.

The gene calls are TRBV7-3 and TRBJ1-1; 7 positions agree with TRBD1. Trimming cost V 4 bases and J 1 base; bases outside gene matches: 6. The CDR3 sequence is 15 residues long. Germline V gene data show CDR1 as SGHTA and CDR2 as FQGTGA. CDR3 sequence: CASSSRGQSNTEAFF. The CDR3, as DNA: TGTGCCAGCAGCTCGAGGGGACAGTCGAACACTGAAGCTTTCTTT.

This clone was recorded only once. This sequence joins TRBV19 and TRBJ2-1; TRBD2 matches 8 bases. The CDR3 is made up of 12 amino acids. V lost 4 bases, J lost 7 bases, and 0 bases stayed unmatched. Germline loops: CDR1 LNHDA, CDR2 SQIVND (reference sequence). The CDR3 DNA is TGTGCCAGTAGTACGGGGGGGAATGAGCAGTTCTTC. Translated, it gives CASSTGGNEQFF.

V is TRBV15 and J is TRBJ2-2, with 10 bases fitting TRBD2. Germline-derived CDR1 and CDR2 are LNHNV and YYDKDF (reference sequence). CDR3 length: 16 residues. V lost 0 bases and J lost 5; bases outside the gene matches: 3. In DNA, the CDR3 is TGTGCCACCAGCAGAGAGCTAGCGGGAGCTACCGGGGAGCTGTTTTTT. It encodes CATSRELAGATGELFF.

This chain connects TRBV2 to TRBJ1-2; the D is unclear. V lost 1 base to trimming and J lost 4 bases, with 4 bases between them. CDR3 length equals 12 residues. The germline gives CDR1 SNHLY, CDR2 FYNNEI. The CDR3 is CASSEGSYGYTF. The CDR3 DNA is TGTGCCAGCAGTGAAGGCAGCTATGGCTACACCTTC.

The rearrangement uses TRBV6-6 and TRBJ1-5; D gene unclear. The CDR3 sequence is 13 residues long. CDR1 and CDR2 (germline): MNHNY, SVGAGI (reference sequence). V lost 6 bases and J 6 bases, leaving 12 bases between the germline ends. The CDR3 reads CASSRASSQPQHF. For the CDR3, the DNA is TGTGCCAGCAGCCGGGCCTCGAGTCAGCCCCAGCATTTT.

In regard to this clone: At the DNA level, this CDR3 is encoded by other sequences in the same sample as well. The chain combines TRBV14 with TRBJ2-1; D gene unclear. CDR1 SGHDN and CDR2 FVKESK come from the germline V gene. The CDR3 totals 13 residues. Trimming took off 3 bases at V and 5 bases at J, with 8 bases between the two ends. CDR3 amino acids: CASSQLSNNEQFF. The CDR3 DNA sequence: TGTGCCAGCAGCCAGCTGAGTAACAATGAGCAGTTCTTC. Looking up the rest from reference TRBV14 and TRBJ2-1 gives the full variable domain: EAGVTQFPSHSVIEKGQTVTLRCDPISGHDNLYWYRRVMGKEIKFLLHFVKESKQDESGMPNNRFLAERTGGTYSTLKVQPAELEDSGVYFCASSQLSNNEQFFGPGTRLTVL.

The rearrangement links TRBV4-2 to TRBJ1-5, with TRBD1 as a possible D gene (5 bases). CDR3 size: 18 residues. The germline V gene has CDR1 LGHNA and CDR2 YNFKEQ. Trimming removed 4 bases from V and 4 bases from J, with 23 bases in between. CDR3 protein: CASSRASGPTSRNQPQHF. In DNA form, the CDR3 reads TGTGCCAGCAGCCGAGCCTCGGGACCCACTTCCCGGAATCAGCCCCAGCATTTT.

V usage is TRBV6-5 and J usage is TRBJ2-7; weak D call: TRBD1 (6 bases). V was shortened by 2 bases and J by 1 base, with 9 bases between the two germline ends. Germline CDR1 is MNHEY and CDR2 is SVGAGI. This CDR3 spans 14 amino acids. In DNA, the CDR3 is TGTGCCAGCAGTTACAGGGGGTTATCCTACGAGCAGTACTTC. It translates to CASSYRGLSYEQYF.

V is TRBV5-1 and J is TRBJ2-1, with TRBD2 matching over 9 bases. CDR3 size: 14 residues. J lost 7 bases, V lost 5 bases, and 7 bases had no gene match. Germline assignment: CDR1 SGHRS and CDR2 YFSETQ. CDR3 sequence: CASRLAGVQNEQFF. In DNA, the CDR3 is TGCGCCAGCAGATTAGCGGGGGTACAAAATGAGCAGTTCTTC.

The chain couples TRBV6-1 to TRBJ1-4; 9 nucleotides line up with TRBD1. The CDR3 covers 14 residues. With V trimmed by 8 bases and J by 8 bases, 9 bases remained unmatched. Germline CDR1 reads MNHNS; CDR2 reads SASEGT. CDR3 in amino acids: CASGRTGAGEKLFF. In DNA form, the CDR3 reads TGTGCCAGCGGAAGGACAGGGGCAGGCGAAAAACTGTTTTTT.

This clone was detected only a few times. V usage is TRBV19 and J usage is TRBJ2-1; D unresolved. CDR1 is LNHDA and CDR2 is SQIVND in the germline V gene (reference sequence). The CDR3 contains 14 residues. Trimming took off 6 bases at V and 0 bases at J, with 9 bases between the two ends. CDR3 nucleotide sequence: TGTGCCAGTAGACCGCCTGGCTCCTACAATGAGCAGTTCTTC. This translates into CASRPPGSYNEQFF. Looking up the rest from reference TRBV19 and TRBJ2-1 gives the full variable domain: DGGITQSPKYLFRKEGQNVTLSCEQNLNHDAMYWYRQDPGQGLRLIYYSQIVNDFQKGDIAEGYSVSREKKESFPLTVTSAQKNPTAFYLCASRPPGSYNEQFFGPGTRLTVL.

The J gene is TRBJ1-5, the V gene TRBV6-1; tentatively, D is TRBD1 (5 bases). The V end lost 5 bases, the J end lost 0 bases, and 11 bases lay between the germline ends. The CDR3 contains 15 residues. Germline CDR1 MNHNS, CDR2 SASEGT. As DNA, the CDR3 is TGTGCCAGCAGTATTCGGACAAGTAGCAATCAGCCCCAGCATTTT. Translated, it gives CASSIRTSSNQPQHF.

This clone occurred a few times. V gene TRBV30 combines with J gene TRBJ1-5; D ambiguous. CDR3 length equals 18 residues. V was clipped by 2 bases and J by 0 bases, with 20 bases between them. From germline, CDR1 is GTSNPN and CDR2 SVGIG (reference sequence). CDR3 in DNA: TGTGCCTGGAGTAACTCGGGAGGCACCTCTTATAGCAATCAGCCCCAGCATTTT. Its protein is CAWSNSGGTSYSNQPQHF.

The V gene is TRBV7-3, the J gene TRBJ2-6; D is uncertain. Germline V CDR1 and CDR2: SGHTA, FQGTGA. Trimming removed 5 bases at V and 0 bases at J, with 14 bases between. The CDR3 has 17 residues. As DNA, the CDR3 is TGTGCCAGCAGCCAGAGGACGGTTAGCTCTGGGGCCAACGTCCTGACTTTC. This encodes CASSQRTVSSGANVLTF. Filled out from reference TRBV7-3 and TRBJ2-6, the complete variable domain reads GAGVSQTPSNKVTEKGKYVELRCDPISGHTALYWYRQSLGQGPEFLIYFQGTGAADDSGLPNDRFFAVRPEGSVSTLKIQRTERGDSAVYLCASSQRTVSSGANVLTFGAGSRLTVL.

This clone was found once. In nucleotides, the CDR3 is TGTGCCAGCAGCTTAGGAAGCGCTAAAGATACGCAGTATTTT. It encodes CASSLGSAKDTQYF. The rearrangement uses TRBV7-3 and TRBJ2-3; D gene ambiguous. The germline gives CDR1 SGHTA, CDR2 FQGTGA. V dropped 2 bases and J dropped 5 bases, with 11 bases sitting between them. There are 14 residues in the CDR3.

The CDR3 bases are TGTGCCAGCAGCTTGGGGGGAGGAAAGGAAAAACTGTTTTTT. Translated: CASSLGGGKEKLFF. The chain is built from TRBV5-4 and TRBJ1-4, with no clear D. Germline lookup yields CDR1 SGHNT and CDR2 YYREEE (reference sequence). V gave up 0 bases and J gave up 8 bases, with 11 bases separating them. The CDR3 spans 14 residues.

The chain joins TRBV7-9 to TRBJ2-1; 11 bases map to TRBD2. With V trimmed by 8 bases and J by 8 bases, 8 bases remained unmatched. The CDR3 spans 14 residues. The V gene's germline CDR1 is SEHNR and CDR2 FQNEAQ (reference sequence). CDR3 amino acids: CASGLAGGPDEQFF. The CDR3, as DNA: TGTGCCAGCGGTTTAGCGGGAGGGCCAGATGAGCAGTTCTTC.

This chain links TRBV7-6 with TRBJ1-1; D gene uncertain. The CDR3 spans 16 residues. Trimming removed 7 bases at V and 0 bases at J, with 18 bases between. Germline loops: CDR1 SGHVS, CDR2 FNYEAQ. For the CDR3, the DNA is TGTGCCAGCAACCCGGAGGTTTACTCCTTGAACACTGAAGCTTTCTTT. Its protein is CASNPEVYSLNTEAFF.

This clone showed up just once. The genes are TRBV14 and TRBJ2-1; D may be TRBD1 or TRBD2 (5 bases each). The germline CDR1 and CDR2 sequences are SGHDN and FVKESK. The CDR3 sequence is 13 residues long. The V gene lost 1 base and the J gene lost 6 bases, with 7 bases spanning the gap. CDR3 in amino acids: CASSQVRGNEQFF. The CDR3 coding sequence is TGTGCCAGCAGCCAAGTGAGGGGCAATGAGCAGTTCTTC.

About this clone: Other nucleotide sequences from this sample produce the same CDR3. The chain combines TRBV19 with TRBJ2-7, with D perhaps given as TRBD1 or TRBD2 (5 bases each). From germline, CDR1 is LNHDA and CDR2 SQIVND (reference sequence). The ends were cut back, 5 bases at V and 1 base at J, with 12 bases in the middle. This CDR3 spans 14 amino acids. In nucleotides, the CDR3 is TGTGCCAGTAGTCCCCGGGACGGTTCCTACGAGCAGTACTTC. Protein: CASSPRDGSYEQYF.

The J gene is TRBJ1-5, the V gene TRBV6-5; a weak D match, TRBD1 (5 bases). The ends were cut back, 0 bases at V and 8 bases at J, with 11 bases in the middle. The CDR3 runs 14 residues. In germline, CDR1 is MNHEY, CDR2 SVGAGI. The CDR3 DNA sequence: TGTGCCAGCAGTTACTCGGAGGGGAAGGAGCCCCAGCATTTT. Protein: CASSYSEGKEPQHF.

The CDR3 DNA follows: TGTGCCAGCAGCTTGGGGGCGCAGGACACTGAAGCTTTCTTT. Translating it yields CASSLGAQDTEAFF. This sequence joins TRBV7-2 and TRBJ1-1; weak D call: TRBD1 (6 bases). Trimming shortened V by 3 bases and J by 3 bases, and 11 bases separated the two germline ends. The CDR3 is made up of 14 amino acids. Germline values: CDR1 SGHTA, CDR2 FQGNSA.

Only a few counts were recorded for this clone. This chain connects TRBV15 to TRBJ2-7; D not certain. The CDR3 covers 16 residues. Trimming removed 0 bases from V and 0 bases from J, with 12 bases in between. Germline V gene lookup returns CDR1 LNHNV and CDR2 YYDKDF (reference sequence). CDR3 nucleotides: TGTGCCACCAGCAGAGAGCAAGCTCCAAGCTCCTACGAGCAGTACTTC. Translated, it gives CATSREQAPSSYEQYF.

This clone has just one count. The chain combines TRBV5-5 with TRBJ1-1; D remains unclear. Germline V gives CDR1 SGHKS, CDR2 YYEKEE (reference sequence). V shed 2 bases and J shed 3 bases, with 8 bases lying between them. The CDR3 loop spans 13 amino acids. The CDR3 reads CASSLKEDTEAFF. The CDR3 nucleotides are TGTGCCAGCAGCTTAAAGGAGGACACTGAAGCTTTCTTT. The variable domain in full, with the rest retrieved from reference TRBV5-5 and TRBJ1-1, is DAGVTQSPTHLIKTRGQQVTLRCSPISGHKSVSWYQQVLGQGPQFIFQYYEKEERGRGNFPDRFSARQFPNYSSELNVNALLLGDSALYLCASSLKEDTEAFFGQGTRLTVV.

V gene TRBV30 combines with J gene TRBJ2-7; D is undetermined. Per germline, CDR1 GTSNPN and CDR2 SVGIG (reference sequence). The CDR3 spans 14 residues. V gave up 3 bases and J gave up 3 bases, with 15 bases separating them. The chain's CDR3 is CAWRADRTVYEQYF. CDR3 DNA sequence: TGTGCCTGGAGGGCTGACCGGACGGTCTACGAGCAGTACTTC.